The source of this T cell receptor (beta chain) is a study of neurological immune-mediated disorders. This clonotype came up many times. Synthesis of cDNA was carried out by template-switch 5'RACE. The reaction used 10-nucleotide random UMIs. MiXCR, run by TCRdb on the 5' RACE reads, gives a single entry per CDR3 protein. The repertoire holds tens of thousands of distinct CDR3 sequences, about 6.3% seen once, with around 0.57% in the top ten. This sequence originates from a woman aged 40 to 50 in good health. The sample consisted of CD4+ T cells from blood.

The CDR3 loop reads CASSLETESQFYNEQFF. The CDR3 coding sequence is TGTGCCAGCAGCTTAGAGACAGAGTCCCAATTTTACAATGAGCAGTTCTTC. This chain joins TRBV11-2 and TRBJ2-1; a weak D match, TRBD1 (5 bases). CDR1 and CDR2 (germline): SGHAT, FQNNGV. V dropped 0 bases and J dropped 4 bases, with 16 bases sitting between them. This CDR3 region has 17 residues.